This T cell receptor (beta chain) was recorded in a study of blood T cell repertoires in COVID-19. As for the study in general: The United States, Italy and Spain provided the acute and convalescent COVID-19 samples. PBMCs, B-cell-depleted T cells, or T cells were the source of the cDNA or gDNA that made up the material.

As handled by the study authors: Cell counts per sample came from amplifying reference gene primers. Sequencing used immunoSEQ multiplex PCR; TCRdb keeps in-frame clones, though not all of them. V and J calls and clone size are given by that table; D and trimming were obtained from the DNA. The repertoire has roughly 78,000 clones, 80% of them found once; the top ten carry roughly 13%. The Seattle patients, enrolled during active infection, were followed longitudinally. This receptor was obtained from a man aged 45-65 years with COVID-19, enrolled during active disease. The sample taken for sequencing was peripheral blood.

This chain's CDR3 is CASSLGEGAYGYTF. The CDR3, as DNA: TGTGCCAGCAGCTTAGGAGAGGGAGCCTATGGCTACACCTTC. This chain joins TRBV7-9 and TRBJ1-2, with no clear D. This CDR3 region has 14 residues. Germline CDR1 and CDR2: SEHNR and FQNEAQ (reference sequence). V was cut by 1 base and J by 4 bases, with 10 bases left in between.